This T cell receptor (beta chain) is drawn from a study of CD8+ T cells in alopecia areata. Study in general: The drug, oral tofacitinib, was given to treated patients at 5 to 10 mg twice daily.

Treatment given: oral pan-JAK inhibitor, 5-10 mg twice daily. Individuals with alopecia areata gave both lesional scalp punch biopsies and peripheral blood for collection. It was cDNA, reverse transcribed from extracted RNA, that served as the sequencing template. Profiling relied on immunoSEQ multiplex PCR, and the TCRdb table lists in-frame clones only, not all of them. The data contain 150,000 to 250,000 clones, over 45% of them seen just once; the ten biggest clones take up 5.5%. The V gene's germline CDR1 is SEHNR and CDR2 FQNEAQ (reference sequence). The CDR3 is 15 residues long. V dropped 3 bases and J dropped 2 bases, with 10 bases sitting between them.

This sequence joins TRBV7-9 and TRBJ2-2, with D possibly TRBD1 on 6 matching bases. This clonotype was sampled from a human donor with alopecia areata. This specimen was CD4+ T cells sorted from blood, taken at week 24, from a patient treated with tofacitinib. The CDR3 coding sequence is TGTGCCAGCAGCTTCGGGACAACTAACACCGGGGAGCTGTTTTTT. This translates into CASSFGTTNTGELFF.